This T cell receptor beta chain was identified in a study of cytomegalovirus exposure and HLA in healthy donors. Notes on the study in general: There was a cluster of highly shared sequence variants that was likely a sequencing artifact. For cytomegalovirus status, the classifier reportedly gave diagnoses with high specificity and sensitivity.

With V trimmed by 8 bases and J by 4 bases, 12 bases remained unmatched. The CDR3 has 17 amino acids. The germline CDR1 and CDR2 sequences are LNHDA and SQIVND (reference sequence). Vbeta (60) and Jbeta (13) primers were used in the PCR. Using immunoSEQ multiplex PCR, the repertoire was profiled, and TCRdb retains in-frame clones only, with some absent. The table lists approximately 150,000 clones, over 70% of them singletons. This clone was counted between two and nine times. Its antigen is as yet unknown. The source of this sequence is a man aged 25 to 45 in good health and CMV-seronegative. The sequencing sample was made of PBMCs. The V call is TRBV19, the J call TRBJ2-6; TRBD1 matches 9 bases. Here the CDR3 DNA reads TGTGCCAGTTGCACGGGACAGGGCGAGTTAGGGGCCAACGTCCTGACTTTC. Amino acid sequence: CASCTGQGELGANVLTF. Combining the CDR3 with reference TRBV19 and TRBJ2-6 gives the whole variable domain DGGITQSPKYLFRKEGQNVTLSCEQNLNHDAMYWYRQDPGQGLRLIYYSQIVNDFQKGDIAEGYSVSREKKESFPLTVTSAQKNPTAFYLCASCTGQGELGANVLTFGAGSRLTVL.